Listed below are T cell receptor beta chains from one sample, sequenced in a study of blood T cells in healthy people across ages. TCRdb reprocessed the 5' RACE reads with MiXCR, giving one entry per CDR3 protein. The top ten clones hold about 11% of a sample with around 1.5 million distinct CDR3 sequences, about 31% of them seen once. Sequences were obtained from blood. These receptor sequences come from a woman in her 30s in good health. The CDR3 runs from the conserved cysteine through the conserved F or W. D genes are given only for firm matches.

CASSFGGSAGVRAQYF,16,TRBV28,TRBJ2-5,TRBD2
CASSRDRYNEQFF,13,TRBV11-1,TRBJ2-1,TRBD1
CASSFARYQPQHF,13,TRBV27,TRBJ1-5,.
CSAREVGLYEQYF,13,TRBV20-1,TRBJ2-7,.
CSARGQSGSETQYF,14,TRBV20-1,TRBJ2-5,.
CSAIRRAREKSGYTF,15,TRBV20-1,TRBJ1-2,.
CASSLEANQPQHF,13,TRBV5-1,TRBJ1-5,.
CASSDRTPNPYEQYF,15,TRBV6-1,TRBJ2-7,.
CSAGSGGRVDTQYF,14,TRBV20-1,TRBJ2-3,TRBD2
CASSITEIYSNQPQHF,16,TRBV21-1,TRBJ1-5,.
CASSFLALETQYF,13,TRBV7-9,TRBJ2-5,.
CASSLSAGALNEQFF,15,TRBV5-1,TRBJ2-1,TRBD2
CATSRQGDDGYTF,13,TRBV15,TRBJ1-2,TRBD1